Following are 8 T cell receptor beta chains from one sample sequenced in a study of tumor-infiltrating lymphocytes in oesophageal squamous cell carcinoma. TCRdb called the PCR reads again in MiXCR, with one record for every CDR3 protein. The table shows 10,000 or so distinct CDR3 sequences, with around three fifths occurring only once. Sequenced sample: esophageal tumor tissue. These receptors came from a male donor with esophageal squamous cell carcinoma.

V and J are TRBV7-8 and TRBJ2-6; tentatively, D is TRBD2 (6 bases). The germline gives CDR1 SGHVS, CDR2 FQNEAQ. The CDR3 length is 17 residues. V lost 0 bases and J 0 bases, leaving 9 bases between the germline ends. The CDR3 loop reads CASSLADYHSGANVLTF. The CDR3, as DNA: TGTGCCAGCAGCTTAGCGGACTACCACTCTGGGGCCAACGTCCTGACTTTC.

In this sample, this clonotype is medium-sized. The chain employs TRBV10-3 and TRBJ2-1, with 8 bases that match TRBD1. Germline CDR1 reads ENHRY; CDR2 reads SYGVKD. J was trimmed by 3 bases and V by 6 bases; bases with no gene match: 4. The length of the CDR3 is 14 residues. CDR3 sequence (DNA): TGTGCCATCAGCGGACAGGGAATCTACAATGAGCAGTTCTTC. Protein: CAISGQGIYNEQFF.

CDR3 in amino acids: CASSLSLNTEAFF. CDR3 nucleotide sequence: TGTGCCAGCAGCCTCAGCCTGAACACTGAAGCTTTCTTT. This chain uses TRBV7-3 with TRBJ1-1; no clear D. The CDR3 sequence is 13 residues long. Trimming left V 5 bases short and J 0 bases short, with 7 bases between. Germline CDR1 is SGHTA and CDR2 is FQGTGA.

CDR3 nucleotide sequence: TGTGCCAGCAACCAGCGGGAGGCTAATGAGCAGTTCTTC. It specifies CASNQREANEQFF. The chain carries TRBV12-3 or TRBV12-4 and TRBJ2-5; 9 nucleotides agree with TRBD2. TRBJ2-1 explains the end of the DNA better; the J call may be wrong. This CDR3 is 13 amino acids long.

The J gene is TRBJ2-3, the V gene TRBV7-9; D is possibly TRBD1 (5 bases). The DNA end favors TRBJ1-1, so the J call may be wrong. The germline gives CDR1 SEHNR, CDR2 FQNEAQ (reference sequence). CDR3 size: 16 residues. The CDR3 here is CASSPSGRGGNTEAFF. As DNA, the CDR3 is TGTGCCAGCAGCCCCTCGGGTCGGGGGGGGAACACTGAAGCTTTCTTT.

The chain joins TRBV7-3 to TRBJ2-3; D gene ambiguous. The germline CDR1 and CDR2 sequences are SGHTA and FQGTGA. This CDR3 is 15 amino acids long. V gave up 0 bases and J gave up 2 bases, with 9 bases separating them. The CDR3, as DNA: TGTGCCAGCAGCTTAACGAAGAGCAACACAGATACGCAGTATTTT. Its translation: CASSLTKSNTDTQYF.

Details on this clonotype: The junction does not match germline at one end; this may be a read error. CDR3 bases: TGTGTCAGCAGCTTAGAGTTCCCGGATACGCAGTATTTC. It specifies CVSSLEFPDTQYF. The chain is built from TRBV7-9 and TRBJ2-3, with D uncertain. Germline V gene lookup returns CDR1 SEHNR and CDR2 FQNEAQ (reference sequence). The CDR3 has 13 residues.

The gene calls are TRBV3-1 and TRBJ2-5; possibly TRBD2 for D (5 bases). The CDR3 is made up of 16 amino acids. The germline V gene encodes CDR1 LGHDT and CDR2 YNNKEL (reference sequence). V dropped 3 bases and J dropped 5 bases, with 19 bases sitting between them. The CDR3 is CASSQGVAVVSETQYF. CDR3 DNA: TGTGCCAGCAGCCAGGGAGTCGCGGTGGTGTCTGAGACCCAGTACTTC.